Below, 29 T cell receptor beta chains from the same sample are listed, as sequenced in a study of cytomegalovirus exposure and HLA in healthy donors. The primer mix had 60 Vbeta and 13 Jbeta primers. Only in-frame clones appear in the TCRdb table, and some are missing; sequencing was by immunoSEQ multiplex PCR. The sample includes 100,000 to 150,000 clones, roughly 76% seen only once; the top ten take about 3.3%. Sequenced sample: PBMCs. Receptors originate from a woman in her fifties or sixties in good health and CMV-seronegative.

The chain links TRBV28 to TRBJ2-5; 8 positions match TRBD2. The trim removed 5 bases at V and 1 base at J, leaving 3 bases unmatched. The CDR3 contains 14 residues. Germline V lookup: CDR1 MDHEN, CDR2 SYDVKM. CDR3 DNA sequence: TGTGCCAGCAGTCTTAGCGGGACCCAAGAGACCCAGTACTTC. Translation gives CASSLSGTQETQYF. Together with reference TRBV28 and TRBJ2-5, the CDR3 gives the full variable domain: DVKVTQSSRYLVKRTGEKVFLECVQDMDHENMFWYRQDPGLGLRLIYFSYDVKMKEKGDIPEGYSVSREKKERFSLILESASTNQTSMYLCASSLSGTQETQYFGPGTRLLVL.

This clone was recorded only once. The genes are TRBV9 and TRBJ1-2; 9 nucleotides match TRBD1. The CDR3 length is 18 residues. Looked up from germline, CDR1 is SGDLS and CDR2 is YYNGEE. Unmatched junction bases numbered 13, after V lost 0 bases and J lost 4 bases. The CDR3 nucleotides are TGTGCCAGCAGCGTAGCGGGCGACCCCCTGACAGGGGGCTATGGCTACACCTTC. Translating it yields CASSVAGDPLTGGYGYTF.

The V call is TRBV30, the J call TRBJ1-6; D not resolved. The V end was cut by 2 bases, the J end by 6 bases, with 11 bases between. The CDR3 has 14 residues. From germline, CDR1 is GTSNPN and CDR2 SVGIG (reference sequence). For the CDR3, the DNA is TGTGCCTGGAGTTTTGCAGAAACTAATTCACCCCTCCACTTT. Translated: CAWSFAETNSPLHF. The full variable domain, rest sourced from reference TRBV30 and TRBJ1-6, is SQTIHQWPATLVQPVGSPLSLECTVEGTSNPNLYWYRQAAGRGLQLLFYSVGIGQISSEVPQNLSASRPQDRQFILSSKKLLLSDSGFYLCAWSFAETNSPLHFGNGTRLTVT.

This chain joins TRBV28 and TRBJ2-7, with TRBD1 matching 8 bases. This CDR3 region has 14 residues. Germline CDR1 and CDR2: MDHEN and SYDVKM. The V gene end was trimmed by 7 bases and the J gene end by 2 bases; junction bases not matched to a gene: 7. The CDR3 bases are TGTGCCAGCAAGGACCCAGGGGGCCCCTACGAGCAGTACTTC. Amino acids: CASKDPGGPYEQYF.

The chain carries TRBV30 and TRBJ2-7; weak D call: TRBD2 (7 bases). Looked up from germline, CDR1 is GTSNPN and CDR2 is SVGIG (reference sequence). This CDR3 has 13 residues. Deletions cut 7 bases from V and 9 bases from J, with 22 bases between. CDR3 region: CAFNSGEGLVQYF. CDR3 nucleotides: TGTGCCTTCAATTCAGGGGAGGGCCTGGTGCAGTACTTC. The complete variable domain, with remaining parts taken from reference TRBV30 and TRBJ2-7, reads SQTIHQWPATLVQPVGSPLSLECTVEGTSNPNLYWYRQAAGRGLQLLFYSVGIGQISSEVPQNLSASRPQDRQFILSSKKLLLSDSGFYLCAFNSGEGLVQYFGPGTRLTVT.

This clone has only one observation. V usage is TRBV6-5 and J usage is TRBJ1-5; TRBD1 agrees at 10 bases. This CDR3 region has 15 residues. CDR1 MNHEY and CDR2 SVGAGI come from the germline V gene. V was pared by 6 bases and J by 6 bases, with 8 bases of the junction left unmatched. The DNA of the CDR3 is TGTGCCAGCAGGTCGGACAGGGGGTTAGGTCAGCCCCAGCATTTT. This gives the protein CASRSDRGLGQPQHF.

The table lists this clone with a few counts. The chain recombines TRBV10-3 with TRBJ1-2, with 7 bases lining up with TRBD1. CDR1 and CDR2 from the germline V gene are ENHRY and SYGVKD. Losses at the gene ends were 4 bases for V and 3 bases for J; bases not matched to a gene: 5. CDR3 length equals 14 residues. CDR3: CAISGRDSHYGYTF. Written as DNA, the CDR3 is TGTGCCATCAGTGGCCGGGACAGTCACTATGGCTACACCTTC.

This chain joins TRBV9 and TRBJ2-5; 8 bases fit TRBD2. Near its end, the DNA agrees better with TRBJ2-7, so the J call may be wrong. The V gene's germline CDR1 is SGDLS and CDR2 YYNGEE. The CDR3 totals 17 residues. The CDR3 nucleotides are TGTGCCAGCAGCGTAGGAGGAAGCGGGGGCCCATCCTACGAGCAGTACTTC. This gives the protein CASSVGGSGGPSYEQYF.

In this sample, this clone turned up once. The rearrangement links TRBV6-6 to TRBJ2-6; possibly TRBD2 for D (6 bases). V was trimmed by 2 bases and J by 2 bases, leaving 10 bases between them. The CDR3 runs 16 residues. Germline V gene sequence: CDR1 MNHNY, CDR2 SVGAGI (reference sequence). The CDR3 region is CASSYRRGAGANVLTF. Written as DNA, the CDR3 is TGTGCCAGCAGTTACCGGCGGGGAGCTGGGGCCAACGTCCTGACTTTC.

The chain is built from TRBV5-4 and TRBJ2-3; the match to TRBD2 covers 7 bases. CDR1 and CDR2 (germline): SGHNT, YYREEE (reference sequence). The CDR3 is 15 amino acids. V lost 3 bases and J lost 6; bases outside the gene matches: 10. For the CDR3, the DNA is TGTGCCAGCAGCTGGGGACTACTGGCGGGGGATACGCAGTATTTT. Its translation is CASSWGLLAGDTQYF.

The gene calls are TRBV11-2 and TRBJ2-3; 8 nucleotides match TRBD2. CDR3 length equals 15 residues. After removal of 2 bases from V and 1 base from J, the junction contained 2 bases not matched to a gene. CDR1 is SGHAT, CDR2 FQNNGV, per germline. The CDR3 here is CASSLRGGGTDTQYF. The CDR3 DNA reads as TGTGCCAGCAGCTTACGGGGGGGTGGCACAGATACGCAGTATTTT. The full variable domain, with the rest looked up from reference TRBV11-2 and TRBJ2-3, is EAGVAQSPRYKIIEKRQSVAFWCNPISGHATLYWYQQILGQGPKLLIQFQNNGVVDDSQLPKDRFSAERLKGVDSTLKIQPAKLEDSAVYLCASSLRGGGTDTQYFGPGTRLTVL.

The V and J genes are TRBV6-7 and TRBJ1-5; D may be TRBD1 (6 bases). TRBV6-7 belongs to the ORF category, with a function that is uncertain. Trimming removed 7 bases at V and 0 bases at J, with 31 bases between. The length of the CDR3 is 21 residues. CDR3 nucleotides: TGTGCCAGCACCGAAGACAACGTTCACTTTGGGGGCCGGTATAGCAATCAGCCCCAGCATTTT. Its protein product is CASTEDNVHFGGRYSNQPQHF.

J is TRBJ1-2 and V is TRBV28; D unclear. The V gene lost 6 bases and the J gene lost 3 bases, with 20 bases spanning the gap. This CDR3 has 16 amino acids. Germline V gene sequence: CDR1 MDHEN, CDR2 SYDVKM. CDR3: CASSRTTGFGDYGYTF. The CDR3 bases are TGTGCCAGCAGCCGCACGACCGGATTCGGGGACTATGGCTACACCTTC.

The genes are TRBV5-6 and TRBJ1-1; D is uncertain. Germline CDR1 reads SGHDT; CDR2 reads YYEEEE. V was trimmed by 1 base and J by 6 bases, leaving 7 bases between them. This CDR3 has 12 residues. Here the CDR3 reads CASSLKDSEAFF. The CDR3 coding sequence is TGTGCCAGCAGCTTGAAGGACTCTGAAGCTTTCTTT.

The chain links TRBV25-1 to TRBJ2-7; perhaps TRBD2 as D (6 bases). Germline V lookup: CDR1 MGHDK, CDR2 SYGVNS. The CDR3 is 18 amino acids. Trimming pared 4 bases from V and 2 bases from J, leaving 24 bases between. The CDR3: CASSAYPGAAGSPYEQYF. The CDR3 nucleotides are TGTGCCAGCAGTGCCTACCCCGGTGCGGCGGGAAGCCCCTACGAGCAGTACTTC.

The chain combines TRBV28 with TRBJ2-5; TRBD2 agrees at 11 bases. Germline V gene lookup returns CDR1 MDHEN and CDR2 SYDVKM. The CDR3 contains 13 residues. The V gene end was trimmed by 9 bases and the J gene end by 5 bases; junction bases not matched to a gene: 5. The CDR3: CASFSGRGETQYF. CDR3 DNA: TGTGCCAGTTTTAGCGGGAGGGGTGAGACCCAGTACTTC.

The chain couples TRBV10-3 to TRBJ2-1, with 12 bases aligning to TRBD2. The germline CDR1 and CDR2 sequences are ENHRY and SYGVKD. The length of the CDR3 is 19 residues. Germline trimming cut 10 bases from V and 0 bases from J; bases unmatched to any gene: 16. This chain's CDR3 is CATLPRGLAGRSSYNEQFF. CDR3 nucleotide sequence: TGTGCCACCTTACCCCGCGGACTAGCGGGACGAAGCTCCTACAATGAGCAGTTCTTC.

This clone was found a few times. This rearrangement joins TRBV6-1 to TRBJ2-1; 9 positions agree with TRBD2. Germline V gene data show CDR1 as MNHNS and CDR2 as SASEGT. V gave up 8 bases and J gave up 4 bases; unmatched junction bases: 9. The CDR3 totals 15 residues. The CDR3 DNA is TGTGCCAGCGCCTCTAGGACTAGCGAATACAATGAGCAGTTCTTC. Translated, it gives CASASRTSEYNEQFF.

For the CDR3, the DNA is TGTGCCAGCAGTTATGCGGGGATGAACACTGAAGCTTTCTTT. Translation gives CASSYAGMNTEAFF. The J gene is TRBJ1-1, the V gene TRBV6-6; no definite D call. There are 14 residues in the CDR3. Germline CDR1 is MNHNY and CDR2 is SVGAGI (reference sequence). The V and J ends lost 3 bases and 0 bases respectively, with 8 bases between them.

The rearrangement joins TRBV9 to TRBJ2-7, with TRBD1 identical over 9 bases. Trimming took 4 bases from V and 2 from J; bases not matched to a gene: 4. The CDR3 covers 14 residues. CDR1 SGDLS and CDR2 YYNGEE come from the germline V gene. CDR3 residues: CASSPRTGAYEQYF. The CDR3 DNA reads as TGTGCCAGCAGCCCAAGGACAGGGGCCTACGAGCAGTACTTC.

This clone was counted only a few times. J is TRBJ2-5 and V is TRBV21-1; no DNA check was done on the table's D call, TRBD1. TRBV21-1 represents a pseudogene. CDR3 length: 14 amino acids. CDR3 DNA sequence: TGTGCCAGCAGGCCGGGACAGGGAAGGGAGACCCAGTACTTC. Encoded protein: CASRPGQGRETQYF.

The gene calls are TRBV28 and TRBJ2-3; a possible D gene is TRBD2 (6 bases). The CDR3 extends over 16 amino acids. The germline gives CDR1 MDHEN, CDR2 SYDVKM. V shed 5 bases and J shed 2 bases, with 17 bases lying between them. The CDR3 DNA is TGTGCCAGCAGTCGTTCGTTGGGGACTTTCACAGATACGCAGTATTTT. This encodes CASSRSLGTFTDTQYF.

The chain is built from TRBV11-3 and TRBJ1-1, with unresolved D. V lost 0 bases and J 8 bases, leaving 10 bases between the germline ends. The V gene's germline CDR1 is SGHNT and CDR2 YENEEA. CDR3 length: 13 residues. The CDR3 nucleotides read TGTGCCAGCAGCTTAGATCAGGTATCAGAAGCTTTCTTT. Translated: CASSLDQVSEAFF.

The chain couples TRBV29-1 to TRBJ2-3, with D possibly TRBD2 on 6 matching bases. Germline CDR1 SQVTM, CDR2 ANQGSEA. Trimming shortened V by 7 bases and J by 0 bases, and 14 bases separated the two germline ends. The CDR3 loop spans 14 amino acids. As DNA, the CDR3 is TGCAGCGGGCGGGTGGGGACTAGCACAGATACGCAGTATTTT. Its protein is CSGRVGTSTDTQYF.

This clone is a singleton in its sample. The rearrangement joins TRBV18 to TRBJ2-1; TRBD2 might be the D (5 bases). With 2 bases removed from V and 9 bases from J, the gap between germline ends came to 17 bases. This CDR3 contains 15 residues. The germline V gene encodes CDR1 KGHSH and CDR2 LQKENI. The CDR3 nucleotides read TGTGCCAGCTCACCAAGGCGCGGTAGCGCCGGTGAGCAGTTCTTC. It codes for CASSPRRGSAGEQFF.

The gene calls are TRBV7-8 and TRBJ1-2; D gene ambiguous. The V end lost 1 base, the J end lost 8 bases, and 5 bases lay between the germline ends. The CDR3 extends over 11 amino acids. Germline V gene sequence: CDR1 SGHVS, CDR2 FQNEAQ. The CDR3 region is CASSLGRGYTF. As DNA, the CDR3 is TGTGCCAGCAGCTTAGGTCGGGGCTACACCTTC.

V usage is TRBV7-2 and J usage is TRBJ2-5; 7 positions match TRBD2. Germline assignment: CDR1 SGHTA and CDR2 FQGNSA. V lost 4 bases and J lost 11; bases outside the gene matches: 13. The CDR3 contains 14 residues. The CDR3 nucleotides read TGTGCCAGCAGCTGGGCCCAGGCAGGGAGGGAGCAGTACTTC. It yields the protein CASSWAQAGREQYF.

The table lists this clone with a few counts. CDR3 region: CASIIAGGTGELFF. As DNA, the CDR3 is TGTGCCAGCATAATAGCGGGAGGCACCGGGGAGCTGTTTTTT. J is TRBJ2-2 and V is TRBV2; TRBD2 matches at 10 bases. J lost 4 bases, V lost 7 bases, and 3 bases had no gene match. This CDR3 has 14 amino acids. In germline, CDR1 is SNHLY, CDR2 FYNNEI. Combining the CDR3 with reference TRBV2 and TRBJ2-2 gives the whole variable domain EPEVTQTPSHQVTQMGQEVILRCVPISNHLYFYWYRQILGQKVEFLVSFYNNEISEKSEIFDDQFSVERPDGSNFTLKIRSTKLEDSAMYFCASIIAGGTGELFFGEGSRLTVL.

This clone was counted between two and nine times. The gene calls are TRBV5-6 and TRBJ2-1, with D perhaps matching TRBD1 (6 bases). V was clipped by 2 bases and J by 2 bases, with 11 bases between them. In germline, CDR1 is SGHDT, CDR2 YYEEEE. CDR3 length: 15 residues. CDR3 loop: CASSFGTGTYNEQFF. CDR3 nucleotides: TGTGCCAGCAGCTTTGGAACAGGGACCTACAATGAGCAGTTCTTC.